The rows below give T cell receptor beta chains drawn from one sample of a study of blood T cells in healthy people across ages. TCRdb reprocessed the 5' RACE reads with MiXCR, giving one entry per CDR3 protein. In the table there are about 1.5 million distinct CDR3 sequences, roughly 43% of which are singletons. Source material: blood. The receptors were gathered from a woman aged 18-29 years in good health. CDR3s include the opening cysteine and the closing phenylalanine or tryptophan. A D gene is named only where the DNA matches it firmly. Rows may omit the clone size; those that give it use once, few, many or a size class.

d_call | j_call | v_call | clone_size | cdr3_aa | cdr3_nt
- | TRBJ2-2 | TRBV29-1 | few | CSAGGPFTGELFF | TGCAGCGCAGGCGGGCCATTCACCGGGGAGCTGTTTTTT
- | TRBJ2-1 | TRBV7-2 | few | CASRRSGGSHSYNEQFF | TGTGCCAGCAGGCGATCCGGGGGATCTCACTCCTACAATGAGCAGTTCTTC
- | TRBJ1-2 | TRBV21-1 | - | CASSNSVPGQLYGYTF | TGTGCCAGCAGCAACTCAGTCCCGGGACAGTTATATGGCTACACCTTC
- | TRBJ1-6 | TRBV20-1 | few | CSAREYSWASSYNSPLHF | TGCAGTGCTAGAGAGTATTCGTGGGCGAGCTCCTATAATTCACCCCTCCACTTT
- | TRBJ2-3 | TRBV24-1 | - | CGTSAQGGGSSTDTQYF | TGTGGCACCAGTGCTCAGGGTGGAGGTTCTAGCACAGATACGCAGTATTTT
- | TRBJ2-5 | TRBV12-3/TRBV12-4 | once | CASMALNQETQYF | TGTGCCAGCATGGCGCTCAACCAAGAGACCCAGTACTTC
TRBD1 | TRBJ1-4 | TRBV20-1 | - | CSARQGNEKLFF | TGCAGTGCTCGACAGGGAAATGAAAAACTGTTTTTT
TRBD2 | TRBJ2-1 | TRBV27 | - | CASSTLAGVYNEQFF | TGTGCCAGCAGCACACTAGCGGGCGTCTACAATGAGCAGTTCTTC
- | TRBJ1-5 | TRBV20-1 | - | CSAIDRGGYSNQPQHF | TGCAGTGCTATTGATAGGGGGGGATATAGCAATCAGCCCCAGCATTTT
- | TRBJ2-1 | TRBV12-3/TRBV12-4 | - | CASKHRDFERNEQFF | TGTGCCAGCAAACATCGGGACTTCGAGAGAAATGAGCAGTTCTTC
- | TRBJ2-7 | TRBV12-3/TRBV12-4 | - | CASSLVQGLSTHEQYF | TGTGCCAGCAGTTTAGTCCAGGGGCTCTCTACCCACGAGCAGTACTTC
- | TRBJ1-1 | TRBV2 | - | CASSTTGHRPTEAFF | TGTGCCAGCAGTACAACCGGGCATCGACCCACTGAAGCTTTCTTT
TRBD2 | TRBJ2-1 | TRBV4-3 | - | CASRITGLGDNEQFF | TGCGCCAGCCGGATCACGGGACTAGGGGACAATGAGCAGTTCTTC
- | TRBJ2-3 | TRBV3-1 | - | CASRMTGGESTDTQYF | TGTGCCAGCAGGATGACTGGGGGTGAGAGCACAGATACGCAGTATTTT
- | TRBJ1-4 | TRBV6-6 | once | CASRGRTTNEKLFF | TGTGCCAGCAGAGGCAGGACAACTAATGAAAAACTGTTTTTT
TRBD2 | TRBJ2-3 | TRBV12-3/TRBV12-4 | - | CASSLDGLAGGQDTQYF | TGTGCCAGCAGTTTAGACGGACTAGCGGGGGGTCAGGATACGCAGTATTTT
- | TRBJ2-1 | TRBV27 | - | CASSLTGSHGGDNEQFF | TGTGCCAGCAGTCTGACAGGTTCCCACGGAGGCGACAATGAGCAGTTCTTC
- | TRBJ2-5 | TRBV12-3/TRBV12-4 | - | CASRPRPEETQYF | TGTGCCAGCCGCCCCCGCCCTGAAGAGACCCAGTACTTC
- | TRBJ1-5 | TRBV4-3 | few | CASSHRASSNQPQHF | TGCGCCAGCAGCCACCGGGCATCTAGCAATCAGCCCCAGCATTTT
- | TRBJ1-2 | TRBV12-3/TRBV12-4 | few | CASSHSTGPGTF | TGTGCCAGCAGCCATAGTACAGGGCCTGGCACCTTC
TRBD2 | TRBJ2-5 | TRBV27 | - | CASSHGIGLEVYF | TGTGCCAGCAGCCATGGAATAGGACTAGAAGTGTACTTC
- | TRBJ1-4 | TRBV12-3/TRBV12-4 | few | CATAGDNEKLFF | TGTGCCACGGCGGGGGACAATGAAAAACTGTTTTTT
TRBD2 | TRBJ2-5 | TRBV4-3 | once | CASSQDVPGGYQETQYF | TGCGCCAGCAGCCAAGATGTCCCGGGGGGGTACCAAGAGACCCAGTACTTC
- | TRBJ1-2 | TRBV19 | many | CASSPGAYGYTF | TGTGCCAGTAGTCCGGGAGCCTATGGCTACACCTTC
- | TRBJ2-7 | TRBV7-8 | - | CASRIPGPFYEQYF | TGTGCCAGCAGGATACCGGGACCATTCTACGAGCAGTACTTC
- | TRBJ1-2 | TRBV6-1 | few | CASSDMGGSYGYTF | TGTGCCAGCAGTGATATGGGGGGTAGCTATGGCTACACCTTC
TRBD1 | TRBJ2-7 | TRBV4-3 | few | CASSRGQVSSYEQYF | TGCGCCAGCAGCCGCGGACAGGTCAGCTCCTACGAGCAGTACTTC
TRBD1 | TRBJ2-7 | TRBV5-1 | few | CASSPEQGWLYEQYF | TGCGCCAGCAGCCCGGAACAGGGGTGGCTCTACGAGCAGTACTTC
- | TRBJ2-3 | TRBV15 | few | CATSRAEGPSTDTQYF | TGTGCCACCAGCAGAGCCGAGGGACCCAGCACAGATACGCAGTATTTT
- | TRBJ1-2 | TRBV6-6 | - | CAMQGEGYGYTF | TGTGCCATGCAGGGAGAGGGGTATGGCTACACCTTC
- | TRBJ1-4 | TRBV20-1 | - | CSARDNRAGGEKLFF | TGCAGTGCTAGAGATAACAGGGCCGGCGGTGAAAAACTGTTTTTT
TRBD1 | TRBJ2-1 | TRBV20-1 | - | CSATGSQGAYNEQFF | TGCAGTGCTACGGGTTCCCAGGGGGCCTACAATGAGCAGTTCTTC
TRBD2 | TRBJ2-3 | TRBV2 | - | CASSGWTSGRGTDTQYF | TGTGCCAGCAGTGGCTGGACTAGCGGGAGAGGGACAGATACGCAGTATTTT
- | TRBJ1-5 | TRBV18 | - | CASSPSYPGTQHF | TGTGCCAGCTCACCATCCTACCCCGGGACCCAGCATTTT
- | TRBJ2-1 | TRBV4-3 | - | CASSQEVLGGRVNEQFF | TGCGCCAGCAGCCAAGAGGTACTCGGGGGGCGGGTCAATGAGCAGTTCTTC
- | TRBJ2-5 | TRBV3-1 | - | CASSQDWGPPGAQETQYF | TGTGCCAGCAGCCAAGATTGGGGCCCTCCGGGGGCTCAAGAGACCCAGTACTTC
- | TRBJ2-7 | TRBV6-5 | - | CASSNRRYGQGYYEQYF | TGTGCCAGCAGTAACCGTCGGTATGGGCAGGGGTACTACGAGCAGTACTTC
- | TRBJ1-2 | TRBV7-7 | few | CASSLIGHRGLYGYTF | TGTGCTAGCAGCTTGATTGGGCACCGCGGACTCTATGGCTACACCTTC
- | TRBJ2-1 | TRBV20-1 | - | CSARDLAGGLHEQFF | TGCAGTGCTAGAGATCTGGCGGGCGGGCTCCATGAGCAGTTCTTC
- | TRBJ1-2 | TRBV30 | few | CAWMAVSPGYTF | TGTGCCTGGATGGCCGTATCCCCTGGCTACACCTTC
- | TRBJ2-7 | TRBV6-2/TRBV6-3 | - | CASSYAWGSHEQYF | TGTGCCAGCAGTTACGCCTGGGGTTCTCACGAGCAGTACTTC
- | TRBJ1-2 | TRBV6-6 | - | CASSFDTYYGYTF | TGTGCCAGCAGTTTCGACACTTATTATGGCTACACCTTC
- | TRBJ2-3 | TRBV7-9 | few | CASSLSGIKDTQYF | TGTGCCAGCAGCTTATCCGGGATAAAAGATACGCAGTATTTT
TRBD1 | TRBJ1-2 | TRBV7-9 | - | CASSHRDRGPSYTF | TGTGCCAGCAGCCACCGGGACAGGGGACCCAGCTACACCTTC
- | TRBJ2-5 | TRBV27 | - | CASSPLEYNEQYF | TGCGCCAGCAGCCCTCTTGAGTACAATGAGCAGTACTTC
TRBD2 | TRBJ2-1 | TRBV27 | few | CASRPSRTSGRSYNEQFF | TGTGCCAGCAGGCCCTCCCGGACTAGCGGGAGATCGTACAATGAGCAGTTCTTC
- | TRBJ2-5 | TRBV20-1 | few | CSARDVGGETQYF | TGCAGTGCTAGAGATGTCGGGGGAGAGACCCAGTACTTC
- | TRBJ2-3 | TRBV4-3 | - | CASSQEALTDTQYF | TGCGCCAGCAGCCAAGAGGCCCTCACAGATACGCAGTATTTT
- | TRBJ2-4 | TRBV7-9 | - | CASSSWFSGDIQYF | TGTGCCAGCAGCTCGTGGTTCAGTGGGGACATTCAGTACTTC
- | TRBJ2-1 | TRBV5-6 | - | CASSLWTYNEQFF | TGTGCCAGCAGCTTGTGGACCTACAATGAGCAGTTCTTC
- | TRBJ1-1 | TRBV20-1 | few | CTPSRRTEAFF | TGCACCCCCTCAAGGCGCACTGAAGCTTTCTTT
- | TRBJ1-2 | TRBV28 | - | CASSFGEGGYTF | TGTGCCAGCAGTTTCGGGGAAGGTGGCTACACCTTC
- | TRBJ2-5 | TRBV6-2/TRBV6-3 | few | CASSYSILFPGQETQYF | TGTGCCAGCAGTTACTCGATACTTTTCCCCGGCCAAGAGACCCAGTACTTC